The 17 T cell receptor beta chains below all came from one sample that was sequenced in a study of blood T cell repertoires in COVID-19. Repertoires were generated with immunoSEQ multiplex PCR, while TCRdb's copy carries only in-frame clones and drops some. The sample records roughly 130,000 clones, over 70% being singletons. The sample taken for sequencing was peripheral blood. These receptors originate from a man between 60 and 70 years old with active or convalescent COVID-19.

The rearrangement uses TRBV28 and TRBJ1-5; D is unclear. Deletions cut 5 bases from V and 0 bases from J, with 8 bases between. Germline loops: CDR1 MDHEN, CDR2 SYDVKM. This CDR3 comprises 14 residues. CDR3 nucleotides: TGTGCCAGCAGTCTTTATTATAGCAATCAGCCCCAGCATTTT. Translated, it gives CASSLYYSNQPQHF.

The genes are TRBV18 and TRBJ2-7; 10 bases are a match to TRBD2. Trimming removed 3 bases from V and 3 bases from J; junction bases left unmatched: 17. This CDR3 has 19 amino acids. Germline CDR1 is KGHSH and CDR2 is LQKENI. The CDR3 DNA sequence: TGTGCCAGCTCACCCCGGACTAGCGGTCATGCCGTTGGGCGCTACGAGCAGTACTTC. It is translated as CASSPRTSGHAVGRYEQYF.

The chain has TRBV7-9 and TRBJ1-5; 12 bases are shared with TRBD1. Looked up from germline, CDR1 is SEHNR and CDR2 is FQNEAQ (reference sequence). CDR3 length: 17 amino acids. The ends lost 4 bases at V and 6 bases at J; junction bases unmatched: 10. CDR3 protein: CASSYSWDRGPSQPQHF. CDR3 DNA sequence: TGTGCCAGCAGCTATTCGTGGGACAGGGGGCCATCTCAGCCCCAGCATTTT.

This clone showed up just once. This chain joins TRBV6-2 or TRBV6-3 and TRBJ2-1; 9 bases align to TRBD2. The CDR3 sequence is 15 residues long. Germline V gives CDR1 MNHEY, CDR2 SVGEGT. With 6 bases clipped from V and 3 bases from J, the junction kept 6 bases outside the gene matches. This chain's CDR3 is CASSQTSGLYNEQFF. In nucleotides, the CDR3 is TGTGCCAGCAGCCAGACTAGCGGACTCTACAATGAGCAGTTCTTC.

The chain links TRBV9 to TRBJ1-5; 9 positions agree with TRBD1. Unmatched junction bases numbered 6, after V lost 1 base and J lost 7 bases. The CDR3 extends over 15 amino acids. Germline CDR1 and CDR2: SGDLS and YYNGEE. The CDR3 DNA reads as TGTGCCAGCAGCGTACGGACAGGGGATCGGCAGCCCCAGCATTTT. Protein sequence: CASSVRTGDRQPQHF.

The chain uses TRBV5-1 and TRBJ2-4; 8 bases line up with TRBD1. Germline CDR1 reads SGHRS; CDR2 reads YFSETQ. CDR3 length: 15 amino acids. V dropped 0 bases and J dropped 1; count of bases not matched to a gene: 0. The CDR3 bases are TGCGCCAGCAGCTTGGGACAGGGGGCCAAAAACATTCAGTACTTC. Its protein is CASSLGQGAKNIQYF. The whole variable domain, filled in from reference TRBV5-1 and TRBJ2-4, reads KAGVTQTPRYLIKTRGQQVTLSCSPISGHRSVSWYQQTPGQGLQFLFEYFSETQRNKGNFPGRFSGRQFSNSRSEMNVSTLELGDSALYLCASSLGQGAKNIQYFGAGTRLSVL.

The chain links TRBV29-1 to TRBJ2-1; 10 bases match TRBD2. CDR3 length equals 16 residues. V was clipped by 7 bases and J by 3 bases; unmatched bases: 12. The germline gives CDR1 SQVTM, CDR2 ANQGSEA. Here the CDR3 DNA reads TGCAGCGCCGAAGGCGCTAGCGGGAGAATCTACAATGAGCAGTTCTTC. It yields the protein CSAEGASGRIYNEQFF.

This chain links TRBV29-1 with TRBJ2-3; 7 bases map to TRBD2. The CDR3 has 15 amino acids. The germline gives CDR1 SQVTM, CDR2 ANQGSEA. V lost 3 bases, J lost 1 base, and 7 bases stayed unmatched. The CDR3 loop is CSVEGSRGGTDTQYF. CDR3 DNA: TGCAGCGTTGAGGGGTCTCGGGGGGGCACAGATACGCAGTATTTT.

The chain employs TRBV20-1 and TRBJ2-1, with TRBD2 matching 9 bases. The CDR3 extends over 11 amino acids. Looked up from germline, CDR1 is DFQATT and CDR2 is SNEGSKA (reference sequence). CDR3 nucleotides: TGCAGGGGGATAGCGGGAGACGAGCAGTTCTTC. Amino acids: CRGIAGDEQFF.

DNA for the CDR3: TGTGCCAGCTCACCACCTATCGGACAGGGCGGGGGTAGAACTGAAGCTTTCTTT. Its translation is CASSPPIGQGGGRTEAFF. The J gene is TRBJ1-1, the V gene TRBV18; 8 nucleotides align to TRBD1. Germline loops: CDR1 KGHSH, CDR2 LQKENI. The CDR3 sequence is 18 residues long. Germline trimming cut 0 bases from V and 5 bases from J; bases unmatched to any gene: 14. Looking up the rest from reference TRBV18 and TRBJ1-1 gives the full variable domain: NAGVMQNPRHLVRRRGQEARLRCSPMKGHSHVYWYRQLPEEGLKFMVYLQKENIIDESGMPKERFSAEFPKEGPSILRIQQVVRGDSAAYFCASSPPIGQGGGRTEAFFGQGTRLTVV.

The V gene is TRBV2, the J gene TRBJ2-7; 11 bases are shared with TRBD2. CDR1 and CDR2 from the germline V gene are SNHLY and FYNNEI. This CDR3 comprises 16 residues. The ends lost 5 bases at V and 3 bases at J; junction bases unmatched: 9. The CDR3 bases are TGTGCCAGCAGTTGGCCGACTAGCGGGATGGTCTACGAGCAGTACTTC. Its translation is CASSWPTSGMVYEQYF.

The chain couples TRBV7-9 to TRBJ2-7; 8 nucleotides agree with TRBD1. From germline, CDR1 is SEHNR and CDR2 FQNEAQ (reference sequence). V dropped 4 bases and J dropped 6; count of bases not matched to a gene: 8. The CDR3 spans 14 residues. In DNA form, the CDR3 reads TGTGCCAGCAGCTCGGACAGGGTAAGGAGCGAGCAGTACTTC. This translates into CASSSDRVRSEQYF.

This rearrangement joins TRBV6-1 to TRBJ2-7, with D unresolved. CDR1 and CDR2 (germline): MNHNS, SASEGT. CDR3 size: 12 residues. V was trimmed by 2 bases and J by 1 base, leaving 3 bases between them. The CDR3 DNA reads as TGTGCCAGCAGTGAACAGTCCTACGAGCAGTACTTC. Residues: CASSEQSYEQYF.

The chain's CDR3 is CASSEASSGTLSYEQYF. CDR3 coding DNA: TGTGCCAGCAGCGAAGCCTCCTCCGGGACACTATCCTACGAGCAGTACTTC. The rearrangement uses TRBV6-2 or TRBV6-3 and TRBJ2-7, with D possibly matching TRBD1 (6 bases). Trimming cost V 6 bases and J 1 base, with 22 bases left between them. Germline CDR1 is MNHEY and CDR2 is SVGEGT. The CDR3 runs to 17 residues.

This clone was detected only once. The V and J genes are TRBV7-9 and TRBJ2-4; a possible D gene is TRBD1 (6 bases). Deletions cut 5 bases from V and 0 bases from J, with 11 bases between. The V gene's germline CDR1 is SEHNR and CDR2 FQNEAQ (reference sequence). This CDR3 is 15 amino acids long. In DNA, the CDR3 is TGTGCCAGCAGCAACGGGACAATAGCCAAAAACATTCAGTACTTC. This codes for CASSNGTIAKNIQYF.

The table lists this clone with a count of one. This chain joins TRBV7-2 and TRBJ1-1; D ambiguous. Deletions cut 7 bases from V and 1 base from J, with 10 bases between. Germline assignment: CDR1 SGHTA and CDR2 FQGNSA. This CDR3 region has 13 residues. The CDR3 here is CASTQTWNTEAFF. In DNA, the CDR3 is TGTGCCAGCACCCAAACATGGAACACTGAAGCTTTCTTT.

This chain uses TRBV18 with TRBJ2-3, with D tentatively TRBD2 (5 bases). This CDR3 has 15 amino acids. The V gene lost 3 bases and the J gene lost 0 bases, with 10 bases spanning the gap. CDR1 is KGHSH and CDR2 is LQKENI in the germline V gene. The DNA of the CDR3 is TGTGCCAGCTCACCTGGGGAGAGGAGCACAGATACGCAGTATTTT. As protein: CASSPGERSTDTQYF.